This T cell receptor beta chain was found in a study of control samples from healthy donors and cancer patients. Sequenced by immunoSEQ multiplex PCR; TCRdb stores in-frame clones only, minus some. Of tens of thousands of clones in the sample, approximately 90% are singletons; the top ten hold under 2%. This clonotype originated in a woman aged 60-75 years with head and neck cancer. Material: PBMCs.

This CDR3 is CASRPMNTGELFF. Written as DNA, the CDR3 is TGTGCCAGCAGGCCAATGAACACCGGGGAGCTGTTTTTT. V and J are TRBV28 and TRBJ2-2; no firm D call. CDR1 is MDHEN, CDR2 SYDVKM, per germline. V dropped 6 bases and J dropped 1 base, with 6 bases sitting between them. The CDR3 extends over 13 amino acids.